A selection of T cell receptor beta chains follows, all from one sample in a study of blood T cell repertoires in COVID-19. The data were produced by immunoSEQ multiplex PCR, yet TCRdb's version contains in-frame clones alone and is incomplete. Among roughly 8,500 clones listed, about 91% were seen once. The sample was peripheral blood. These receptors all stem from a woman aged 45-65 years with active or convalescent COVID-19. The CDR3 runs from the conserved cysteine through the conserved F or W. Fields, in order: clone size, V gene, CDR3 protein. The size entry is marked missing in some rows and otherwise reads once, few, many or a size class.

NA TRBV6-6 CASTLGGVANYGYTF
once TRBV6-2/TRBV6-3 CASSSRDSAQHF
few TRBV7-8 CASSAQVLYEQYF
NA TRBV19 CASSMVASGNTIYF
NA TRBV28 CASTQTGSSYNSPLHF
NA TRBV2 CASRPRQTNYGYTF
large TRBV6-5 CASSYSKGGNTEAFF
NA TRBV28 CASSPIPGLAGAYEQYF
NA TRBV7-2 CASSLQAASSTDTQYF
NA TRBV29-1 CSGSTGSGNTIYF
NA TRBV3-1/TRBV3-2 CASSPKGGQDIPQETQYF
NA TRBV5-6 CASSLDGNMNTEAFF
NA TRBV9 CASSVGLAGMYEQYF
NA TRBV27 CASTLGQPYNEQFF
NA TRBV2 CASSEGGYGTQYF
NA TRBV29-1 CSVEEDSSHEQFF
NA TRBV7-9 CASSSWTGGNTEAFF
NA TRBV9 CASSVTGTGEQYF
NA TRBV28 CASSSREGSWDQPQHF
few TRBV6-6 CASSTTKNTEAFF
NA TRBV27 CASSPRYVGEQYF
NA TRBV7-2 CASSLAGGLYTEAFF
NA TRBV7-9 CASSFQGGSLYEQYF
NA TRBV3-1/TRBV3-2 CASSQEASVVETQYF